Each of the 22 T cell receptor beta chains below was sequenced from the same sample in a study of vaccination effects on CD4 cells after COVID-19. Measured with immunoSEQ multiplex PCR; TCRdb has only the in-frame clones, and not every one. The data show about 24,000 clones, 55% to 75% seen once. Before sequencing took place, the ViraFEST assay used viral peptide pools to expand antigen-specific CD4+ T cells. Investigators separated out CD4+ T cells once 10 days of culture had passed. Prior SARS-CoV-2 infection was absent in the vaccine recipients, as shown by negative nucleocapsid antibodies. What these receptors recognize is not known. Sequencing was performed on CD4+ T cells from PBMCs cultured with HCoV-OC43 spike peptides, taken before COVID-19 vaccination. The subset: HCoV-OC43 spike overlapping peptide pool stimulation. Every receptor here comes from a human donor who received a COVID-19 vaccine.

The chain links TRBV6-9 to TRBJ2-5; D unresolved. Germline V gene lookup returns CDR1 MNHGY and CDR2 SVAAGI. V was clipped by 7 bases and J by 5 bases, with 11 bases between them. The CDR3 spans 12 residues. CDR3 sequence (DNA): TGTGCCAGCATAGACCATGGGGAGACCCAGTACTTC. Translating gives CASIDHGETQYF.

Here the CDR3 DNA reads TGCGCCAGCAGCCGGCAGGGGGATTTGACCGGGGAGCTGTTTTTT. Translation gives CASSRQGDLTGELFF. V and J are TRBV5-1 and TRBJ2-2; 7 positions agree with TRBD1. The CDR3 covers 15 residues. Germline loops: CDR1 SGHRS, CDR2 YFSETQ. The J segment lost 5 bases and the V segment lost 4 bases, leaving 8 bases of the junction unmatched. The full variable domain, its missing parts supplied by reference TRBV5-1 and TRBJ2-2, is KAGVTQTPRYLIKTRGQQVTLSCSPISGHRSVSWYQQTPGQGLQFLFEYFSETQRNKGNFPGRFSGRQFSNSRSEMNVSTLELGDSALYLCASSRQGDLTGELFFGEGSRLTVL.

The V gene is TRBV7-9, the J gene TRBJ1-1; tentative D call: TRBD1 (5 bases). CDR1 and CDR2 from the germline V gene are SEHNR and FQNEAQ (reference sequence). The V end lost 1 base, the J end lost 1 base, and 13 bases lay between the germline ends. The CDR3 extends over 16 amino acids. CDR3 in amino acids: CASSLVWKGQNTEAFF. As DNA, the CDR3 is TGTGCCAGCAGCTTAGTATGGAAGGGGCAGAACACTGAAGCTTTCTTT.

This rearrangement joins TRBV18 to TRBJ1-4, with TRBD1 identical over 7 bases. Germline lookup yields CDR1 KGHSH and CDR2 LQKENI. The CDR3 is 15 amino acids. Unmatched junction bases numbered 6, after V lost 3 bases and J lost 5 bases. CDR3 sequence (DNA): TGTGCCAGCTCACCCCTACCGGGACAGAATGAAAAACTGTTTTTT. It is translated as CASSPLPGQNEKLFF.

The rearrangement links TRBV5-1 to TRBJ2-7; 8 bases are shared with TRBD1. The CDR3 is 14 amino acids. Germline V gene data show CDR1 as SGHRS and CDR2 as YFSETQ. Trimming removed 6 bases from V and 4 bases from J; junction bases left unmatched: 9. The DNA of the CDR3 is TGCGCCAGCACTCATTCGGGACAGGTTTACGAGCAGTACTTC. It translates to CASTHSGQVYEQYF.

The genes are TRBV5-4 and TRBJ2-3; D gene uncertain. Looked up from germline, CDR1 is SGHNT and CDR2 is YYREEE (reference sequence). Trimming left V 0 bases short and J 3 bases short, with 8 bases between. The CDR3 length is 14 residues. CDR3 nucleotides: TGTGCCAGCAGCTTGGACGAGATTACAGATACGCAGTATTTT. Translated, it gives CASSLDEITDTQYF.

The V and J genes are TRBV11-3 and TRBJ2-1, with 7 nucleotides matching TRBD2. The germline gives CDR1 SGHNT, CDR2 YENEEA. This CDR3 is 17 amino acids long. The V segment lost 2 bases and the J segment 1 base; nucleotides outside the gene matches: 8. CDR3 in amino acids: CASSLKRASGSYNEQFF. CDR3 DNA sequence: TGTGCCAGCAGCTTAAAGCGAGCTAGCGGTTCCTACAATGAGCAGTTCTTC.

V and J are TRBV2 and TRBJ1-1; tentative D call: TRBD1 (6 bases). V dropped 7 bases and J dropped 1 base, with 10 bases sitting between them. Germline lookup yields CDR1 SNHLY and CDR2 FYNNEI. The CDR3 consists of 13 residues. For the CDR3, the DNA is TGTGCCAGCAACCTACAGGGGAACACTGAAGCTTTCTTT. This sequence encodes CASNLQGNTEAFF.

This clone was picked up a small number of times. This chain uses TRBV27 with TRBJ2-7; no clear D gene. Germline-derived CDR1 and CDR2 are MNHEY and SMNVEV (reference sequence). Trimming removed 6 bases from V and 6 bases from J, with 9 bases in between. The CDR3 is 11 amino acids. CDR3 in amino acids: CASRRAGEQYF. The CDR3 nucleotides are TGTGCCAGCAGAAGGGCAGGCGAGCAGTACTTC.

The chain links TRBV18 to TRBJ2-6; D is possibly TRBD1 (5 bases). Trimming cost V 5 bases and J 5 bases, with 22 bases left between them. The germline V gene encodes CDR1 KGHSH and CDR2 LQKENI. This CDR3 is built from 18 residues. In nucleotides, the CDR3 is TGTGCCAGCTCAGGACGCAGGACATTTACAAGTCGGGCCAACGTCCTGACTTTC. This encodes CASSGRRTFTSRANVLTF.

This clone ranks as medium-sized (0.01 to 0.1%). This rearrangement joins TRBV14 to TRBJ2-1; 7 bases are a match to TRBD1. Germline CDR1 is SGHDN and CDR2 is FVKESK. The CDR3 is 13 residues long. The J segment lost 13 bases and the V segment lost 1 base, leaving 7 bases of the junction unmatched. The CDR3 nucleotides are TGTGCCAGCAGCCAAGGAATCGACAGGGTACAGTTCTTC. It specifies CASSQGIDRVQFF.

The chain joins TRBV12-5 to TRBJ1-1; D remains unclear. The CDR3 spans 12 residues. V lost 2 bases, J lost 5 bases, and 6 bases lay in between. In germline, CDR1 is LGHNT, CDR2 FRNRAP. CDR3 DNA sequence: TGTGCTAGTGGTTTGCCCCAGACTGAAGCTTTCTTT. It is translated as CASGLPQTEAFF.

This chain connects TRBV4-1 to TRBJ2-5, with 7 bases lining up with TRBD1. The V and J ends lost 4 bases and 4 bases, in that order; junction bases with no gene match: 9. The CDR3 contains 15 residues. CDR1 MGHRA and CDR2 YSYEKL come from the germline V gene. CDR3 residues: CASSPNTGVRETQYF. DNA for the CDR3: TGCGCCAGCAGCCCCAATACAGGGGTGAGAGAGACCCAGTACTTC.

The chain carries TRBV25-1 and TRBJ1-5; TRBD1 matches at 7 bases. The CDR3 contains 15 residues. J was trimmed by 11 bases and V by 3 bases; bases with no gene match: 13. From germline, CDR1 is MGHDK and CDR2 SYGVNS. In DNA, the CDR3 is TGTGCCAGCAGTGATTCACGACAGGGAGATCTGGCCCAGCATTTT. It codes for CASSDSRQGDLAQHF. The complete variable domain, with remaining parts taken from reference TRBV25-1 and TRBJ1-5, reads EADIYQTPRYLVIGTGKKITLECSQTMGHDKMYWYQQDPGMELHLIHYSYGVNSTEKGDLSSESTVSRIRTEHFPLTLESARPSHTSQYLCASSDSRQGDLAQHFGDGTRLSIL.

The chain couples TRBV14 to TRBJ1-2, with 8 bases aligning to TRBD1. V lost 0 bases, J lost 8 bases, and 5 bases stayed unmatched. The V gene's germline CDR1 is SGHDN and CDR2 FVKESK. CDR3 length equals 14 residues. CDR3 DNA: TGTGCCAGCAGCCAAGAGGACAGGGTCGCCGGCTACACCTTC. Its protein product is CASSQEDRVAGYTF. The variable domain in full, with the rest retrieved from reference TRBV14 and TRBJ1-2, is EAGVTQFPSHSVIEKGQTVTLRCDPISGHDNLYWYRRVMGKEIKFLLHFVKESKQDESGMPNNRFLAERTGGTYSTLKVQPAELEDSGVYFCASSQEDRVAGYTFGSGTRLTVV.

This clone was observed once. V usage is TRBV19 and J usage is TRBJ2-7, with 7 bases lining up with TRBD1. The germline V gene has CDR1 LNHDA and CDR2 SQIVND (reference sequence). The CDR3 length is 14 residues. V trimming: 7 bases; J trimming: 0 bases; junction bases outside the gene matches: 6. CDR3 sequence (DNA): TGTGCCAGTACCCCGGACAGGAACTCCTACGAGCAGTACTTC. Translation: CASTPDRNSYEQYF.

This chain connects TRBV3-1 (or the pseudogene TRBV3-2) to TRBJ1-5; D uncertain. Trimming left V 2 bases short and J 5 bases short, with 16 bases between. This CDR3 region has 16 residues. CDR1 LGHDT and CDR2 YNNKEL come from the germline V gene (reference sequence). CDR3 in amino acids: CASSQSRRVSDQPQHF. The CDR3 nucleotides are TGTGCCAGCAGCCAATCTCGCAGAGTTTCTGATCAGCCCCAGCATTTT.

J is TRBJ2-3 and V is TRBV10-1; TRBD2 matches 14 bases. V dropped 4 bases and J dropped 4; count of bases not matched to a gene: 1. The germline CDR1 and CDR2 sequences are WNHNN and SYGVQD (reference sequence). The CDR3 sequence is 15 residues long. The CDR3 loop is CASSGGLAGADTQYF. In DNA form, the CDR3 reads TGCGCCAGCAGTGGGGGACTAGCGGGAGCAGATACGCAGTATTTT.

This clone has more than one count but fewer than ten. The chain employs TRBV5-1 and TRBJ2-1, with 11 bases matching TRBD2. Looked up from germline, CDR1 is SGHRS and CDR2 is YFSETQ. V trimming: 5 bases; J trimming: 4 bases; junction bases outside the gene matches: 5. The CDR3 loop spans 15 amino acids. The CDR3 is CASRLTSGSYNEQFF. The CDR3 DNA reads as TGCGCCAGCAGACTCACTAGCGGGAGTTACAATGAGCAGTTCTTC.

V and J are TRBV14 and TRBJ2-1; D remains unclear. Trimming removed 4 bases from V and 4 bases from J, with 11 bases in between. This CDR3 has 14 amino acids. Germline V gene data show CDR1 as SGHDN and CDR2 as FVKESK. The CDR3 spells CASSPDVAYNEQFF. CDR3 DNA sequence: TGTGCCAGCAGCCCCGACGTTGCTTACAATGAGCAGTTCTTC.

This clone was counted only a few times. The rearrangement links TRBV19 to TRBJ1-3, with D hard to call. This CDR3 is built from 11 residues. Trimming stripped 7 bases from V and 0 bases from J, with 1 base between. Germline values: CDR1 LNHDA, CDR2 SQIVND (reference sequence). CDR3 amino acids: CASISGNTIYF. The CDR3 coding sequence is TGTGCCAGTATCTCTGGAAACACCATATATTTT.

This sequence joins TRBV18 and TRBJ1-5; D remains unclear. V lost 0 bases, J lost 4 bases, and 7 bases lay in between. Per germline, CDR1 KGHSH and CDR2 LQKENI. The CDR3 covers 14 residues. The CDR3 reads CASSPPLSNQPQHF. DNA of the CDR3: TGTGCCAGCTCACCACCGTTGAGTAATCAGCCCCAGCATTTT.